Following are 26 T cell receptor beta chains from one sample sequenced in a study of blood T cell repertoires in COVID-19. Using immunoSEQ multiplex PCR, the repertoire was profiled, and TCRdb retains in-frame clones only, with some absent. The sample contains tens of thousands of clones, roughly 80% of which appear only once. The sequenced sample consisted of peripheral blood. All receptors come from a human donor in a cohort sampled during active or convalescent COVID-19.

Only one count was recorded for this clone. CDR3 sequence reads: CASSLRGGLYEQFF. In DNA, the CDR3 is TGTGCCAGCAGCTTGCGGGGGGGCCTGTATGAGCAGTTCTTC. The chain recombines TRBV11-2 with TRBJ2-1; 9 bases align to TRBD2. The trim removed 3 bases at V and 8 bases at J, leaving 5 bases unmatched. This CDR3 is built from 14 residues. Germline V gives CDR1 SGHAT, CDR2 FQNNGV.

The chain couples TRBV6-2 or TRBV6-3 to TRBJ2-1; 7 bases align to TRBD2. CDR1 and CDR2 from the germline V gene are MNHEY and SVGEGT. J was trimmed by 9 bases and V by 6 bases; bases with no gene match: 8. This CDR3 is 13 amino acids long. The CDR3 reads CASSLGLVGEQFF. The CDR3 region has the DNA TGTGCCAGCAGCCTTGGACTAGTCGGTGAGCAGTTCTTC.

The chain joins TRBV5-4 to TRBJ1-4, with unresolved D. The CDR3 covers 15 residues. V gave up 0 bases and J gave up 0 bases, with 6 bases separating them. Per germline, CDR1 SGHNT and CDR2 YYREEE (reference sequence). This chain's CDR3 is CASSLGASTNEKLFF. CDR3 DNA sequence: TGTGCCAGCAGCTTGGGTGCGTCAACTAATGAAAAACTGTTTTTT. The whole variable domain, filled in from reference TRBV5-4 and TRBJ1-4, reads ETGVTQSPTHLIKTRGQQVTLRCSSQSGHNTVSWYQQALGQGPQFIFQYYREEENGRGNFPPRFSGLQFPNYSSELNVNALELDDSALYLCASSLGASTNEKLFFGSGTQLSVL.

CDR3 sequence: CAWSTVAKTGNEQFF. CDR3 bases: TGTGCCTGGAGTACGGTAGCAAAAACGGGGAATGAGCAGTTCTTC. This chain connects TRBV30 to TRBJ2-1, with D maybe TRBD2 (5 bases). The CDR3 extends over 15 amino acids. Between the trimmed V and J ends, which lost 2 bases and 7 bases, there was a span of 18 bases. Germline CDR1 and CDR2: GTSNPN and SVGIG (reference sequence).

This clone was recorded only once. This sequence joins TRBV6-2 or TRBV6-3 and TRBJ2-3, with D maybe TRBD2 (5 bases). Germline CDR1 MNHEY, CDR2 SVGEGT. V gave up 6 bases and J gave up 0 bases, with 22 bases separating them. The CDR3 is 18 amino acids. The CDR3, as DNA: TGTGCCAGCAGCCGAGACCCCTCTCACCGGGATAGCACAGATACGCAGTATTTT. Translation: CASSRDPSHRDSTDTQYF.

V usage is TRBV2 and J usage is TRBJ2-3; 12 bases are shared with TRBD2. The germline V gene has CDR1 SNHLY and CDR2 FYNNEI. CDR3 length: 20 amino acids. Trimming removed 5 bases from V and 2 bases from J; junction bases left unmatched: 17. The CDR3 DNA reads TGTGCCAGCAGTCATACCCCAACCCTAGCGGGGGGGCTTCACACAGATACGCAGTATTTT. Its translation: CASSHTPTLAGGLHTDTQYF. The full variable domain, completed using reference TRBV2 and TRBJ2-3, is EPEVTQTPSHQVTQMGQEVILRCVPISNHLYFYWYRQILGQKVEFLVSFYNNEISEKSEIFDDQFSVERPDGSNFTLKIRSTKLEDSAMYFCASSHTPTLAGGLHTDTQYFGPGTRLTVL.

The chain joins TRBV28 to TRBJ2-7, with 7 bases lining up with TRBD1. Trimming took 5 bases from V and 0 from J; bases not matched to a gene: 4. The CDR3 loop spans 14 amino acids. Germline V lookup: CDR1 MDHEN, CDR2 SYDVKM. The CDR3 DNA follows: TGTGCCAGCAGTGTACAGGGGAGCTCCTACGAGCAGTACTTC. Protein product: CASSVQGSSYEQYF. The variable domain in full, with the rest retrieved from reference TRBV28 and TRBJ2-7, is DVKVTQSSRYLVKRTGEKVFLECVQDMDHENMFWYRQDPGLGLRLIYFSYDVKMKEKGDIPEGYSVSREKKERFSLILESASTNQTSMYLCASSVQGSSYEQYFGPGTRLTVT.

This chain joins TRBV9 and TRBJ1-1; TRBD1 agrees at 7 bases. Trimming at V came to 4 bases and at J to 1 base, leaving 4 bases not matched to a gene. Germline CDR1 reads SGDLS; CDR2 reads YYNGEE. The CDR3 spans 14 residues. The CDR3 reads CASSNRQGNTEAFF. CDR3 bases: TGTGCCAGCAGCAACCGACAGGGGAACACTGAAGCTTTCTTT.

The chain carries TRBV5-4 and TRBJ2-3; 8 bases are a match to TRBD2. The trim removed 8 bases at V and 5 bases at J, leaving 10 bases unmatched. The CDR3 totals 14 residues. The germline gives CDR1 SGHNT, CDR2 YYREEE (reference sequence). CDR3: CASTSGGVEDTQYF. The CDR3 coding sequence is TGTGCCAGTACCAGCGGGGGTGTCGAAGATACGCAGTATTTT. Full variable domain (remainder filled in from reference TRBV5-4 and TRBJ2-3): ETGVTQSPTHLIKTRGQQVTLRCSSQSGHNTVSWYQQALGQGPQFIFQYYREEENGRGNFPPRFSGLQFPNYSSELNVNALELDDSALYLCASTSGGVEDTQYFGPGTRLTVL.

The chain combines TRBV10-2 with TRBJ2-7; 9 bases agree with TRBD2. Trimming cost V 3 bases and J 7 bases; bases outside gene matches: 7. This CDR3 has 14 amino acids. Germline lookup yields CDR1 WSHSY and CDR2 SAAADI. CDR3: CASSDAGGPQEQYF. The CDR3 nucleotides read TGCGCCAGCAGTGACGCGGGGGGGCCCCAGGAGCAGTACTTC.

This sequence joins TRBV6-1 and TRBJ1-5, with D possibly TRBD1 on 6 matching bases. The CDR3 contains 16 residues. The germline V gene has CDR1 MNHNS and CDR2 SASEGT. V dropped 4 bases and J dropped 8 bases, with 21 bases sitting between them. The DNA for the CDR3 is TGTGCCAGCAGTGCTTCGGTTTGGGACACGGGGAAGCCCCAGCATTTT. This sequence encodes CASSASVWDTGKPQHF.

This chain links TRBV10-3 with TRBJ2-7, with TRBD1 identical over 8 bases. CDR3 length: 13 amino acids. CDR1 and CDR2 (germline): ENHRY, SYGVKD. Losses at the gene ends were 10 bases for V and 5 bases for J; bases not matched to a gene: 10. The CDR3 DNA reads TGTGCCACGAGTTCCAGGGGGCAGGACGAGCAGTACTTC. Residues: CATSSRGQDEQYF.

For this clone: Germline is not matched at one junction end, which may reflect a read error. The V call is TRBV5-5, the J call TRBJ2-3, with D perhaps TRBD2 (5 bases). CDR1 SGHKS and CDR2 YYEKEE come from the germline V gene (reference sequence). The CDR3 is 13 residues long. The CDR3 here is CASSLASIDTQYF. As DNA, the CDR3 is TGTGCCAGCAGCTTAGCTAGCATAGATACGCAGTATTTT.

The chain employs TRBV18 and TRBJ1-6; 10 bases align to TRBD1. Trimming at V came to 2 bases and at J to 8 bases, leaving 0 bases not matched to a gene. There are 14 residues in the CDR3. Looked up from germline, CDR1 is KGHSH and CDR2 is LQKENI. The CDR3 DNA follows: TGTGCCAGCTCACCAGGGACAGGGGATTCACCCCTCCACTTT. Translating it yields CASSPGTGDSPLHF. Drawing the rest from reference TRBV18 and TRBJ1-6, the complete variable domain is NAGVMQNPRHLVRRRGQEARLRCSPMKGHSHVYWYRQLPEEGLKFMVYLQKENIIDESGMPKERFSAEFPKEGPSILRIQQVVRGDSAAYFCASSPGTGDSPLHFGNGTRLTVT.

The J gene is TRBJ2-7, the V gene TRBV3-1 (or the pseudogene TRBV3-2); D is possibly TRBD1 (5 bases). This CDR3 has 16 residues. Germline V lookup: CDR1 LGHDT, CDR2 YNNKEL (reference sequence). Trimming took 0 bases from V and 3 from J, leaving 15 bases between them. The CDR3 sequence: CASSQDGWTSIYEQYF. CDR3 DNA: TGTGCCAGCAGCCAAGATGGGTGGACATCCATCTACGAGCAGTACTTC.

The CDR3 DNA reads as TGTGCCAGTAGTATGACCGGGACAGGGGACACCGGGGAGCTGTTTTTT. Amino acids: CASSMTGTGDTGELFF. V gene TRBV19 combines with J gene TRBJ2-2; TRBD1 matches 10 bases. The CDR3 has 16 residues. CDR1 is LNHDA, CDR2 SQIVND, per germline (reference sequence). With 3 bases clipped from V and 3 bases from J, the junction kept 4 bases outside the gene matches.

The CDR3 region is CASSLAITGQDYGYTF. The CDR3 DNA sequence: TGTGCCAGCAGCTTAGCAATCACAGGACAGGACTATGGCTACACCTTC. V is TRBV7-2 and J is TRBJ1-2; 7 bases fit TRBD1. Unmatched junction bases numbered 7, after V lost 0 bases and J lost 3 bases. Germline V lookup: CDR1 SGHTA, CDR2 FQGNSA. CDR3 length: 16 amino acids.

This clone qualifies as medium-sized. The chain joins TRBV5-6 to TRBJ2-3; 12 nucleotides line up with TRBD2. The CDR3 sequence is 15 residues long. J gave up 8 bases and V 0 bases, and 4 bases lay outside the gene matches. Looked up from germline, CDR1 is SGHDT and CDR2 is YYEEEE. The CDR3 is CASSLAPSGGGTQYF. Written as DNA, the CDR3 is TGTGCCAGCAGCTTGGCCCCTAGCGGGGGGGGTACGCAGTATTTT.

The chain carries TRBV19 and TRBJ1-5, with 7 bases aligning to TRBD1. Germline V lookup: CDR1 LNHDA, CDR2 SQIVND (reference sequence). With V trimmed by 5 bases and J by 0 bases, 10 bases remained unmatched. This CDR3 spans 17 amino acids. The CDR3 region is CASSSSNRGSSNQPQHF. The CDR3 coding sequence is TGTGCCAGTAGTTCGTCAAACAGGGGTAGTAGCAATCAGCCCCAGCATTTT.

The chain combines TRBV27 with TRBJ1-6; D unclear. The germline CDR1 and CDR2 sequences are MNHEY and SMNVEV (reference sequence). The CDR3 contains 13 residues. Deletions cut 3 bases from V and 13 bases from J, with 13 bases between. The CDR3 reads CASSFTSSSPLHF. DNA of the CDR3: TGTGCCAGCAGTTTCACCTCGTCTAGCCCCCTCCACTTT.

The rearrangement uses TRBV29-1 and TRBJ2-4; D not certain. The germline CDR1 and CDR2 sequences are SQVTM and ANQGSEA. This CDR3 is 17 amino acids long. V lost 1 base, J lost 0 bases, and 16 bases lay in between. For the CDR3, the DNA is TGCAGCGTTGAAGTGTATCACAGCCGAGTAGCCAAAAACATTCAGTACTTC. It specifies CSVEVYHSRVAKNIQYF.

This clone was observed a few times. The CDR3 spells CASSLTSGGAALEQYF. For the CDR3, the DNA is TGTGCCAGCAGCTTAACCAGCGGGGGGGCCGCGCTCGAGCAGTACTTC. The gene calls are TRBV7-8 and TRBJ2-7; 10 nucleotides agree with TRBD2. Germline V gene sequence: CDR1 SGHVS, CDR2 FQNEAQ. The CDR3 length is 16 residues. J gave up 6 bases and V 2 bases, and 10 bases lay outside the gene matches.

This sequence joins TRBV14 and TRBJ1-6; TRBD1 might be the D (5 bases). Germline CDR1 reads SGHDN; CDR2 reads FVKESK. The CDR3 loop spans 14 amino acids. The V and J ends lost 0 bases and 10 bases respectively, with 10 bases between them. The CDR3 sequence is CASSQESGLSPLHF. CDR3 nucleotides: TGTGCCAGCAGCCAAGAGTCAGGGTTGTCACCCCTCCACTTT.

CDR3 sequence reads: CASSDNGRYEQYF. The CDR3 DNA reads as TGTGCCAGCAGTGATAACGGTCGCTACGAGCAGTACTTC. The rearrangement links TRBV6-1 to TRBJ2-7; D call uncertain. Trimming shortened V by 3 bases and J by 3 bases, and 9 bases separated the two germline ends. The CDR3 has 13 amino acids. CDR1 MNHNS and CDR2 SASEGT come from the germline V gene.

The chain employs TRBV18 and TRBJ2-5, with TRBD2 as a possible D gene (6 bases). The V end lost 3 bases, the J end lost 6 bases, and 17 bases lay between the germline ends. Looked up from germline, CDR1 is KGHSH and CDR2 is LQKENI. The CDR3 length is 15 residues. CDR3 sequence: CASSPPEGGRKTQYF. CDR3 nucleotides: TGTGCCAGCTCACCCCCCGAGGGAGGTCGCAAGACCCAGTACTTC.

This chain connects TRBV6-4 to TRBJ2-2; D remains ambiguous. V lost 2 bases to trimming and J lost 6 bases, with 10 bases between them. The CDR3 is made up of 14 amino acids. CDR1 MRHNA and CDR2 SNTAGT come from the germline V gene. DNA for the CDR3: TGTGCCAGCAGTGACCCCCGTTTCTCCGGGGAGCTGTTTTTT. It yields the protein CASSDPRFSGELFF.